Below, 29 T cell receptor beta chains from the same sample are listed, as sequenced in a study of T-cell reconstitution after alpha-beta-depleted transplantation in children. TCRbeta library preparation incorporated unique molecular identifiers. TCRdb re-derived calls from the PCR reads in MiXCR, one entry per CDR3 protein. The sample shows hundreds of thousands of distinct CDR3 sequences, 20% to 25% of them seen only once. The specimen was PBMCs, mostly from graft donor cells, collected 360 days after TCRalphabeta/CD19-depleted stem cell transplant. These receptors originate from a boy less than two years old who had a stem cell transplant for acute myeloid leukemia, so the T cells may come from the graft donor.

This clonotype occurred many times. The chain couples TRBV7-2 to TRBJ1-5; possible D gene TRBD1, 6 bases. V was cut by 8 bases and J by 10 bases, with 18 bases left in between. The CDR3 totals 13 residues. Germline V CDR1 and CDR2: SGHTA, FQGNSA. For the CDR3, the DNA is TGTGCCAGCTCAATTGGGGGGCGAGGACCCCAGCATTTT. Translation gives CASSIGGRGPQHF.

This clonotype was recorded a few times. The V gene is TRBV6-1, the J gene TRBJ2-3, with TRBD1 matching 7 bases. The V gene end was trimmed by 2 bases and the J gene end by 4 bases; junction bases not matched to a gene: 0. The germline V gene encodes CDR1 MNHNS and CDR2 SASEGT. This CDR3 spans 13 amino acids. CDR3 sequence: CASSERGPDTQYF. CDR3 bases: TGTGCCAGCAGTGAAAGGGGGCCAGATACGCAGTATTTT.

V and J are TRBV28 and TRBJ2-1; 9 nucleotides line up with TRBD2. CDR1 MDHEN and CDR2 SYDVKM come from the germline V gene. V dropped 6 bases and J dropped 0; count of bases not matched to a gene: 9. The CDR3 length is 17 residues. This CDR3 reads CASSSNLAGSSYNEQFF. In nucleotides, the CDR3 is TGTGCCAGCAGCTCCAACCTAGCGGGGAGCTCCTACAATGAGCAGTTCTTC.

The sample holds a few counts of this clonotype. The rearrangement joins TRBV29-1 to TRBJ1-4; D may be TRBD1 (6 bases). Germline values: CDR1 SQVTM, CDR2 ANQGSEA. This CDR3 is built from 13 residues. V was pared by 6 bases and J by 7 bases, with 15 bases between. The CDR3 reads CSVGGRAVEKLFF. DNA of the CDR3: TGCAGCGTGGGGGGCAGGGCGGTTGAAAAACTGTTTTTT.

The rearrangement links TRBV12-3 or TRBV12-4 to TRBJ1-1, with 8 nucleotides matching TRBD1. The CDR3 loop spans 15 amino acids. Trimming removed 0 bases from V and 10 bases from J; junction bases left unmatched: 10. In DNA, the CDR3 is TGTGCCAGCAGTTTAGCCGTGGGGCAGGGGGCATCAGCTTTCTTT. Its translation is CASSLAVGQGASAFF.

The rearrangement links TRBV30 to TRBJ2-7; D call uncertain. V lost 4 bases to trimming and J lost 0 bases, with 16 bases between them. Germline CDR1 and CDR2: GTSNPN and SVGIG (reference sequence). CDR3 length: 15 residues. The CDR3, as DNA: TGTGCCTGGAAACAAAAGACGGGTAGCTCCTACGAGCAGTACTTC. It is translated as CAWKQKTGSSYEQYF.

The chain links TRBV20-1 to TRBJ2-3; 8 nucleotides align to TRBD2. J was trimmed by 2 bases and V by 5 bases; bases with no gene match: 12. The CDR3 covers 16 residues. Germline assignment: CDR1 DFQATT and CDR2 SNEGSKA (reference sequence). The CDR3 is CSAPTPGTRYTDTQYF. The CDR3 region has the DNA TGCAGTGCTCCTACTCCCGGGACTAGATACACAGATACGCAGTATTTT.

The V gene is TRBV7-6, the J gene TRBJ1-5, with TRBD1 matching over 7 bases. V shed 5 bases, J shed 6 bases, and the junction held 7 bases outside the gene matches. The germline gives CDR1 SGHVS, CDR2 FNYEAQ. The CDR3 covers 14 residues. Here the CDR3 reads CASSLTGEFQPQHF. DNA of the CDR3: TGTGCCAGCAGCCTAACAGGGGAGTTTCAGCCCCAGCATTTT.

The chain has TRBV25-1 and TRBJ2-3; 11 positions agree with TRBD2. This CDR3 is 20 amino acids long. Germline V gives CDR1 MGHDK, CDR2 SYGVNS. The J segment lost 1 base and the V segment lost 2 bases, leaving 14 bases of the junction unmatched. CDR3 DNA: TGTGCCAGCAGTGAAGGGGCAGGCTACGGGACTAGCGGTGGCACAGATACGCAGTATTTT. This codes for CASSEGAGYGTSGGTDTQYF. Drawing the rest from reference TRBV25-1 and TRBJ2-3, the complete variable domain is EADIYQTPRYLVIGTGKKITLECSQTMGHDKMYWYQQDPGMELHLIHYSYGVNSTEKGDLSSESTVSRIRTEHFPLTLESARPSHTSQYLCASSEGAGYGTSGGTDTQYFGPGTRLTVL.

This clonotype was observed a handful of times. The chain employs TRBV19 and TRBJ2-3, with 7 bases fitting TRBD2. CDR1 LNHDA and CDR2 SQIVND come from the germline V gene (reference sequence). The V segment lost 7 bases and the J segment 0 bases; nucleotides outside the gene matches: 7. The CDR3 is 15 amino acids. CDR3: CASTPGTTSTDTQYF. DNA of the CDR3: TGTGCCAGTACCCCCGGGACTACTAGCACAGATACGCAGTATTTT. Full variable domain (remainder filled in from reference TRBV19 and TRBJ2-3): DGGITQSPKYLFRKEGQNVTLSCEQNLNHDAMYWYRQDPGQGLRLIYYSQIVNDFQKGDIAEGYSVSREKKESFPLTVTSAQKNPTAFYLCASTPGTTSTDTQYFGPGTRLTVL.

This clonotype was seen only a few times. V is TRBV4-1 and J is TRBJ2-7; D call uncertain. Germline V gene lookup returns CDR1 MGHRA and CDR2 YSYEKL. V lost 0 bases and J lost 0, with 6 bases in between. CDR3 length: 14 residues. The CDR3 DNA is TGCGCCAGCAGCCAAGAGCAGAACTCCTACGAGCAGTACTTC. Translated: CASSQEQNSYEQYF.

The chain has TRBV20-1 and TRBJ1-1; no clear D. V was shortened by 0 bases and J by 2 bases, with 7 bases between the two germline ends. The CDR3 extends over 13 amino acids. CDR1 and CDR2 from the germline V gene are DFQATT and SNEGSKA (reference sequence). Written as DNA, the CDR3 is TGCAGTGCTAGAGAGGCGGCCAACACTGAAGCTTTCTTT. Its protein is CSAREAANTEAFF.

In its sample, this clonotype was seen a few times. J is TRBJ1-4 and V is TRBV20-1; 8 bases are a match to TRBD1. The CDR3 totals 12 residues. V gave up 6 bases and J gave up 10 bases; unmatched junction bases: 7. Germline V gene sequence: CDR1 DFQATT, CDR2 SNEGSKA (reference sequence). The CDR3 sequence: CSAGQDRGKLFF. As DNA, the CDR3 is TGCAGTGCGGGACAGGACAGAGGAAAACTGTTTTTT.

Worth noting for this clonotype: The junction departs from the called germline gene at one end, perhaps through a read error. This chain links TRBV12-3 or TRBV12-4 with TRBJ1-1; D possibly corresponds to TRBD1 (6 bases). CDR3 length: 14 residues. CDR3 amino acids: CASSLGGWGTEAYF. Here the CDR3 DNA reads TGTGCCAGCAGTTTGGGGGGCTGGGGCACTGAAGCTTACTTT.

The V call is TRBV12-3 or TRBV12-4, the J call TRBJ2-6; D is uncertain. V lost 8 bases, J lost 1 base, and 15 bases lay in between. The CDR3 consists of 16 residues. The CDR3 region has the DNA TGTGCCAGCGGTGCGTGGGTTTCGTCTGGGGCCAACGTCCTGACTTTC. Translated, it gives CASGAWVSSGANVLTF.

The CDR3 nucleotides read TGCAGTGCTAGGGCGGTGGCAGCACATGAAGCTTTCTTT. Its protein product is CSARAVAAHEAFF. The chain recombines TRBV20-1 with TRBJ1-1; D remains ambiguous. Germline V gives CDR1 DFQATT, CDR2 SNEGSKA (reference sequence). V was cut by 3 bases and J by 7 bases, with 15 bases left in between. This CDR3 contains 13 residues.

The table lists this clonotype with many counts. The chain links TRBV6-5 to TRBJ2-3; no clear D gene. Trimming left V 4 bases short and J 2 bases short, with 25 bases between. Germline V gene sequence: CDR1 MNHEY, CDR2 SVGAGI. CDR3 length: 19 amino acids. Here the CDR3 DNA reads TGTGCCAGCAGTTCCCCTTCGCCATCTACAAGGGATCACACAGATACGCAGTATTTT. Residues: CASSSPSPSTRDHTDTQYF.

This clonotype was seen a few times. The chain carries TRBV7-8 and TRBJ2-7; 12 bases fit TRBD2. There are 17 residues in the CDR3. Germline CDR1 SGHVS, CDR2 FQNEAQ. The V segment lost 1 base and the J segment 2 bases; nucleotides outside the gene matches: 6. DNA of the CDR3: TGTGCCAGCAGCTTAGTGGTACGGACTAGCGGGACCTACGAGCAGTACTTC. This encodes CASSLVVRTSGTYEQYF.

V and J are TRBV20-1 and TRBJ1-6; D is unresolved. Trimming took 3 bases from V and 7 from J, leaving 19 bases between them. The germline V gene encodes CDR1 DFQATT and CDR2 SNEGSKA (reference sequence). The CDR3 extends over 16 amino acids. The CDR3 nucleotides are TGCAGTGCTAGCGCTACGTTCTTCCCCACGAATTCACCCCTCCACTTT. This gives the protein CSASATFFPTNSPLHF.

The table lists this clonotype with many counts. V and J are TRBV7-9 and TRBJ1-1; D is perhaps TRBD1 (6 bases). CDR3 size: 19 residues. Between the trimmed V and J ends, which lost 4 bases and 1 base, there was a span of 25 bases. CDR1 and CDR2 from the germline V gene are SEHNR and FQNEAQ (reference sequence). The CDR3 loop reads CASSSSPGTTTRPNTEAFF. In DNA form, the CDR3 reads TGTGCCAGCAGCTCGAGCCCCGGGACAACGACAAGGCCGAACACTGAAGCTTTCTTT.

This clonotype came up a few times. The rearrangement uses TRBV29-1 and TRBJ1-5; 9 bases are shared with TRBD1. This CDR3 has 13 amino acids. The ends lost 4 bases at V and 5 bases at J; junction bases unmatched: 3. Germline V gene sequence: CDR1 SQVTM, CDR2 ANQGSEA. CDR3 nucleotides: TGCAGCGTTGGGACAGGGGTTGATCAGCCCCAGCATTTT. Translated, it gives CSVGTGVDQPQHF.

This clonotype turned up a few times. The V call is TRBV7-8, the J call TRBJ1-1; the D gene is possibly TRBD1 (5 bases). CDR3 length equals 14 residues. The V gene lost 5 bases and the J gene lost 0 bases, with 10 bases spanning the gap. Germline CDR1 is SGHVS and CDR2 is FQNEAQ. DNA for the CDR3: TGTGCCAGCAGCAAGACAGTTCTGAACACTGAAGCTTTCTTT. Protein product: CASSKTVLNTEAFF.

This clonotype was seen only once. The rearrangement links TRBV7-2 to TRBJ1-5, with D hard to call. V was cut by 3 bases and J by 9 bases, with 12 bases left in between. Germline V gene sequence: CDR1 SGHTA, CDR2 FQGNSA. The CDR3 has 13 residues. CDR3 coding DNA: TGTGCCAGCAGCTTTGCGGGGTCGCGGCCCCAGCATTTT. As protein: CASSFAGSRPQHF.

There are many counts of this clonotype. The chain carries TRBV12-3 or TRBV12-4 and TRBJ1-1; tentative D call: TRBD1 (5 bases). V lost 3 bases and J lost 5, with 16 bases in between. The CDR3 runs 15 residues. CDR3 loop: CASSLHGGGKTEAFF. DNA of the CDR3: TGTGCCAGCAGTTTGCATGGGGGGGGAAAGACTGAAGCTTTCTTT.

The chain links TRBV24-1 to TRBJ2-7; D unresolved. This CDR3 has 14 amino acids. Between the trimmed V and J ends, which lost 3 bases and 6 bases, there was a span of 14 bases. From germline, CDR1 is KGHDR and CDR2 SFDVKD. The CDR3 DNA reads TGTGCCACCAGTGATATGACTGGGATGTCCGAGCAGTACTTC. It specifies CATSDMTGMSEQYF.

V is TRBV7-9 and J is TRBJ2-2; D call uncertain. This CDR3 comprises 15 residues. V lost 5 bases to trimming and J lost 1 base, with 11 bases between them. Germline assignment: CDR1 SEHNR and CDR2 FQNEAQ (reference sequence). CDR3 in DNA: TGTGCCAGCAGCCCTGGCCGTTTGAACACCGGGGAGCTGTTTTTT. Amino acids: CASSPGRLNTGELFF.

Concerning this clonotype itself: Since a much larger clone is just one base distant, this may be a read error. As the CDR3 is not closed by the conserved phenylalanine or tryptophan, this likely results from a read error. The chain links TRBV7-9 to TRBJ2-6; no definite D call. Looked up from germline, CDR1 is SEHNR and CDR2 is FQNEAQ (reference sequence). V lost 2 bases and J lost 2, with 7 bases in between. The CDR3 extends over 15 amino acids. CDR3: CASSLRAAGANVLTS. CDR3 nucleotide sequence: TGTGCCAGCAGCTTAAGGGCTGCTGGGGCCAACGTCCTGACTTCC.

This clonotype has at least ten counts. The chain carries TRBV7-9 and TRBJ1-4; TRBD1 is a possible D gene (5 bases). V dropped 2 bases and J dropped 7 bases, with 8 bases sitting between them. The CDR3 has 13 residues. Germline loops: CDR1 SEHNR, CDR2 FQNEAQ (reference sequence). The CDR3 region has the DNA TGTGCCAGCAGCTTATTGGGGGTTGAAAAACTGTTTTTT. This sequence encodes CASSLLGVEKLFF. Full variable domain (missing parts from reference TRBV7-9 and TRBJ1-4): DTGVSQNPRHKITKRGQNVTFRCDPISEHNRLYWYRQTLGQGPEFLTYFQNEAQLEKSRLLSDRFSAERPKGSFSTLEIQRTEQGDSAMYLCASSLLGVEKLFFGSGTQLSVL.

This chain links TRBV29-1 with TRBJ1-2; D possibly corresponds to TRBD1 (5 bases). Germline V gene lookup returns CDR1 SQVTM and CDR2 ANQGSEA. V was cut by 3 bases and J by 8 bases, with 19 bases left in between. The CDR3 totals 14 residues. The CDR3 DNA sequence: TGCAGCGTTGAGTCGGGACCCTTGGGATACGGCTACACCTTC. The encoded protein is CSVESGPLGYGYTF.